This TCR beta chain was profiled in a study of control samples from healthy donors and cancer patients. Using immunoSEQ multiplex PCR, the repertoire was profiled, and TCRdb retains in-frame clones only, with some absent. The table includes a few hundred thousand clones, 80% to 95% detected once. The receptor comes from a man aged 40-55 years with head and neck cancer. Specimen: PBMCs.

The DNA of the CDR3 is TGTGCCAGCAGTTACCCGGGGACTAGCGGGGCTGAGCAGTACTTC. Its translation: CASSYPGTSGAEQYF. V is TRBV6-5 and J is TRBJ2-7; TRBD2 agrees at 13 bases. The J segment lost 7 bases and the V segment lost 2 bases, leaving 5 bases of the junction unmatched. Germline V gene data show CDR1 as MNHEY and CDR2 as SVGAGI. The CDR3 has 15 amino acids.